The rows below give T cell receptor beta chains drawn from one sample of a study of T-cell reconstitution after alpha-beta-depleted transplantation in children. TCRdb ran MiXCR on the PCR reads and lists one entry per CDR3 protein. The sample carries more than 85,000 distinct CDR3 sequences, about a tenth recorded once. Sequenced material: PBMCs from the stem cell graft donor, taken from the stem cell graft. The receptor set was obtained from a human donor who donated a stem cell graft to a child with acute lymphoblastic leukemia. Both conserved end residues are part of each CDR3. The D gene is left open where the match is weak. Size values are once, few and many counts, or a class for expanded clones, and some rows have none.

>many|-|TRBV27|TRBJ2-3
TGTGCCACCCGGGACCACACAGATACGCAGTATTTT
CATRDHTDTQYF
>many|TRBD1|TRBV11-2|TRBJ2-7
TGTGCCAGCAGCCCTGGCAGGGGGCGCGAGCAGTACTTC
CASSPGRGREQYF
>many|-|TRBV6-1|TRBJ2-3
TGTGCCAGCAGACCCAGACAGGGTGCGGGAGCAGATACGCAGTATTTT
CASRPRQGAGADTQYF
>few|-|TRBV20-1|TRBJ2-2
TGCAGTGCCAGAGACTTGGCAGCCTCGTCACCCCCGAACACCGGGGAGCTGTTTTTT
CSARDLAASSPPNTGELFF
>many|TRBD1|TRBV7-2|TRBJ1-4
TGTGCCAGCAGCTTGGGACAGGGAGGCGAAAAACTGTTTTTT
CASSLGQGGEKLFF
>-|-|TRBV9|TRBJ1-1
TGTGCCAGCAGCTCGTTATATACTGAAGCTTTCTTT
CASSSLYTEAFF
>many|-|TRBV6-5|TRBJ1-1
TGTGCCAGCCGAGGGAATAGGAACACTGAAGCTTTCTTT
CASRGNRNTEAFF
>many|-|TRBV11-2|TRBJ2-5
TGTGCCAGCAGCTTACGGCAGGGCCAAGAGACCCAGTACTTC
CASSLRQGQETQYF
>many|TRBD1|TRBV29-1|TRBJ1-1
TGCAGCGTTGGACAGGGGAACACTGAAGCTTTCTTT
CSVGQGNTEAFF
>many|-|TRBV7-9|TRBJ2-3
TGTGCCAGCACTAGCACAGATACGCAGTATTTT
CASTSTDTQYF
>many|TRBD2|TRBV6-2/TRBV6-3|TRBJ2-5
TGTGCCAGCAGTTACGAGGGATCGTGGGGACTAGCGGGCAGTCAAGAGACCCAGTACTTC
CASSYEGSWGLAGSQETQYF
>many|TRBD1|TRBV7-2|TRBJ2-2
TGTGCCAGCAGCTTAGCCAGCCCCCTGACAGGGATCAACACCGGGGAGCTGTTTTTT
CASSLASPLTGINTGELFF
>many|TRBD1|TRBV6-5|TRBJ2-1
TGTGCCAGCAGTTACTCGAGTGGGGTGACAGGGGGCCCTTACAATGAGCAGTTCTTC
CASSYSSGVTGGPYNEQFF
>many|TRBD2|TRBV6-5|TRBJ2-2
TGTGCCAGCAGTTACTCGACTAGCGGGGACACCGGGGAGCTGTTTTTT
CASSYSTSGDTGELFF
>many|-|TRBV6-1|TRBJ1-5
TGTGCCAGCAGTGGGGGGCAGCCCAGAAGCAATCAGCCCCAGCATTTT
CASSGGQPRSNQPQHF
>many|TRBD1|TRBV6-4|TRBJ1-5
TGTGCCAGCAGTGACTATCAGTGGGACAGGGGACGGCATCAGCCCCAGCATTTT
CASSDYQWDRGRHQPQHF
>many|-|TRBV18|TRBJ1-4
TGTGCCAGCTCACCGTACGGAAACCGTAATGAAAAACTGTTTTTT
CASSPYGNRNEKLFF
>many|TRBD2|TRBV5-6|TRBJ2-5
TGTGCCAGCAGCTTGGGACTAGCGGGCACGCGGCAAGAGACCCAGTACTTC
CASSLGLAGTRQETQYF
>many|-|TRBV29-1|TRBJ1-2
TGCAGCGTTGAAGATCTAGCGGTTGGCTACACCTTC
CSVEDLAVGYTF
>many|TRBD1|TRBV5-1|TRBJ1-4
TGCGCCAGCAGCTTGGGGACAGGGGCCTCGAAAAAACTGTTTTTT
CASSLGTGASKKLFF
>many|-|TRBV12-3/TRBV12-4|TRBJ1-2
TGTGCCAGCAGTTCGACGGGACCCGGCGGGGGCTACACCTTC
CASSSTGPGGGYTF
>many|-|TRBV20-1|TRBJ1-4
TGCAGTGCTAGAGCCCGGGACACAGGCCTTGCAACTAATGAAAAACTGTTTTTT
CSARARDTGLATNEKLFF
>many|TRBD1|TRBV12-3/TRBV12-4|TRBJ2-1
TGTGCCAGCAGTTTTACCGGACAGGGGTGGTCCGAGCAGTTCTTC
CASSFTGQGWSEQFF
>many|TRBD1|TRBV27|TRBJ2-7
TGTGCCAGCCGCAGGGGGCGAATCGACGAGCAGTACTTC
CASRRGRIDEQYF
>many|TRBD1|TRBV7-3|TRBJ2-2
TGTGCCAGCAGCCCCACAGGGGGGCAGACGAACACCGGGGAGCTGTTTTTT
CASSPTGGQTNTGELFF
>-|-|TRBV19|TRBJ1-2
TGTGCCACCCCGAAGCAGGGCGGCGGCTACACCTTC
CATPKQGGGYTF
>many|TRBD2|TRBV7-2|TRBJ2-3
TGTGCCAGCAGCCGGGACTACCTTAGCACAGATACGCAGTATTTT
CASSRDYLSTDTQYF
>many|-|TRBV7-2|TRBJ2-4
TGTGCCAGCAGCTTATCCAATTTAGCCAAAAACATTCAGTACTTC
CASSLSNLAKNIQYF
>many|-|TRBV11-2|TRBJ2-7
TGTGCCAGCAGCCACACCTCCTACGAGCAGTACTTC
CASSHTSYEQYF
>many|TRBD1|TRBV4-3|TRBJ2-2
TGCGCCAGCAGTTCCGGGACAGGGGCCGCCGGGGAGCTGTTTTTT
CASSSGTGAAGELFF
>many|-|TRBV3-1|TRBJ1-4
TGTGCCAGCAGCCAAACGGGGAACCCTAATGAAAAACTGTTTTTT
CASSQTGNPNEKLFF
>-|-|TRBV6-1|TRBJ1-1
TGTGCCAGCAGCCCACTGGAGGGGAACACTGAAGCTTTCTTT
CASSPLEGNTEAFF
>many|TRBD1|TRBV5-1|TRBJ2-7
TGCGCCAGCAGCCCCCGGGACAGGGCCTACGAGCAGTACTTC
CASSPRDRAYEQYF
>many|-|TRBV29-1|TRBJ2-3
TGCAGCGTTGAAGAGAGGGGGGCCACAGATACGCAGTATTTT
CSVEERGATDTQYF
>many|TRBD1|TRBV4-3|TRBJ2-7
TGCGCCAGCAGCCAAGACGGGACAGGGGGATACGAGCAGTACTTC
CASSQDGTGGYEQYF
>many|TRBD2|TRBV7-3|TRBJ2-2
TGTGCCAGCAGCCCTCACCCAGCGGGAGTGGATACCGGGGAGCTGTTTTTT
CASSPHPAGVDTGELFF
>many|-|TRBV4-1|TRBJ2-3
TGCGCCAGCAGCCAAGGCCCAGGCCTCAGGGATACGCAGTATTTT
CASSQGPGLRDTQYF
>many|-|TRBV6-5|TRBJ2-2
TGTGCCAGCAGTTACGGGGGACAGAACACCGGGGAGCTGTTTTTT
CASSYGGQNTGELFF
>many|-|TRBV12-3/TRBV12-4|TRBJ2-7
TGTGCCAGCAGGGATCCTAGCGATTCCTACGAGCAGTACTTC
CASRDPSDSYEQYF
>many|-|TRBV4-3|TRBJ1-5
TGCGCCAGCAGCCAAGAGGGCAGAAGCAATCAGCCCCAGCATTTT
CASSQEGRSNQPQHF
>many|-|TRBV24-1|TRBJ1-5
TGTGCCACCAGTCACAGGGATAGCAATCAGCCCCAGCATTTT
CATSHRDSNQPQHF
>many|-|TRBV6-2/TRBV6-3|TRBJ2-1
TGTGCCAGCAGTGACAGATTCTACAATGAGCAGTTCTTC
CASSDRFYNEQFF
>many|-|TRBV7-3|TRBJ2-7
TGTGCCAGCAGGTCGAGGGAAGCCTACGAGCAGTACTTC
CASRSREAYEQYF
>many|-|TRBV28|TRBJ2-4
TGTGCCAGCGGGCTAGCCAAAAACATTCAGTACTTC
CASGLAKNIQYF
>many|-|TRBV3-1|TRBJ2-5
TGTGCCAGCAGCCAAGATGGGGGACATGACCTCCAAGAGACCCAGTACTTC
CASSQDGGHDLQETQYF
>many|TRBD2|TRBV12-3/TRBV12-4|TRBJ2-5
TGTGCCAGCAGTTTATTTAGCGGGAGGGCCACAGAGACCCAGTACTTC
CASSLFSGRATETQYF
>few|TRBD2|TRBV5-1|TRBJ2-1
TGCGCCAGCAGCTCCCGGACTAGCGGGTTAAGAGGCGATGAGCAGTTCTTC
CASSSRTSGLRGDEQFF
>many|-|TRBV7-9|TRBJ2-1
TGTGCCAGCAGATCGGACCGGAGCTCCTACAATGAGCAGTTCTTC
CASRSDRSSYNEQFF
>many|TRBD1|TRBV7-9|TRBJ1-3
TGTGCCAGCAGCTTCGACAGGGACTCTGGAAACACCATATATTTT
CASSFDRDSGNTIYF
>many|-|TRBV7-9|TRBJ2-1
TGTGCCAGCAGCTTAGTAGCGAGCTCCTACAATGAGCAGTTCTTC
CASSLVASSYNEQFF
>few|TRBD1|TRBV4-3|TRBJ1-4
TGCGCCAGCAGTTCGGACAGGGGAACGGCGACTAATGAAAAACTGTTTTTT
CASSSDRGTATNEKLFF
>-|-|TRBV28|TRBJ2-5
TGTGCCAGCTCTACCGGCGGCCGCCAAGAGACCCAGTACTTC
CASSTGGRQETQYF
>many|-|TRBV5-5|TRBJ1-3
TGTGCCAGCAGCTTGTACCCACACTCTGGAAACACCATATATTTT
CASSLYPHSGNTIYF
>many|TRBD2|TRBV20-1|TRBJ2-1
TGCAGCTTGACTAGCGGGAGCCATGAGCAGTTCTTC
CSLTSGSHEQFF